The TCR beta chain under discussion was sequenced for a study of cytomegalovirus exposure and HLA in healthy donors. Broader study findings: By a later analysis, the bulk of CMV-associated TCR beta chains appeared HLA-restricted. Whilst most TCR sequences proved rare, a subset of public TCRs occurred across many donors.

Comment on this clone: Its matching antigen is unknown.

The CDR3 covers 14 residues. Trimming took 11 bases from V and 4 from J; bases not matched to a gene: 13. Germline V gene lookup returns CDR1 SNHLY and CDR2 FYNNEI. Primers for the PCR totalled 60 Vbeta and 13 Jbeta. This table comes from immunoSEQ multiplex PCR, and its TCRdb copy is limited to in-frame clones, with some not included. This table holds around 50,000 clones, less than 75% found once. The rearrangement uses TRBV2 and TRBJ2-7, with TRBD2 identical over 8 bases. Material: PBMCs. This TCR was sampled from a man aged 25 to 40 in good health and CMV-seronegative. Here the CDR3 DNA reads TGTGCCGGAAAGGCCGGACTAGCAGGGTACGAGCAGTACTTC. This encodes CAGKAGLAGYEQYF.